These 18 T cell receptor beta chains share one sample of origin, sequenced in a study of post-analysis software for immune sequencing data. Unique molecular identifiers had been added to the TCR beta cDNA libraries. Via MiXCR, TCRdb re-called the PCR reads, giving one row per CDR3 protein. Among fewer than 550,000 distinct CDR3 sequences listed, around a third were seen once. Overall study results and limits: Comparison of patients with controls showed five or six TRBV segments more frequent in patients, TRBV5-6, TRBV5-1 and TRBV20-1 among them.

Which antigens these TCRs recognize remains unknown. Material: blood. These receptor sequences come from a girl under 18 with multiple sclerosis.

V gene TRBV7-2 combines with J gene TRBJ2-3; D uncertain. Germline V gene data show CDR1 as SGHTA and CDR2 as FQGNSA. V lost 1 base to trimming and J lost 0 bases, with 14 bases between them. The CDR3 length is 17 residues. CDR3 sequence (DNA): TGTGCCAGCAGCTTAGGCGATATTGCCGCTAGCACAGATACGCAGTATTTT. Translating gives CASSLGDIAASTDTQYF.

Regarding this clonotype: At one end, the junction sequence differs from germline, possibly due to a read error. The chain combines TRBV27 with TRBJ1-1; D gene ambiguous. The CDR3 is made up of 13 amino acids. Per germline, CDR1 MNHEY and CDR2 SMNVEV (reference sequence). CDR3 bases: TGTGCCGGCAGTTGGGAGAGGAACACTGAAGCTTTCTTT. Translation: CAGSWERNTEAFF.

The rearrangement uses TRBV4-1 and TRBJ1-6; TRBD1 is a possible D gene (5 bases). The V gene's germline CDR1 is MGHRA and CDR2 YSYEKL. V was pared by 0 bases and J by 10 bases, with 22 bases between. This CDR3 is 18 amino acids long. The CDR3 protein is CASSQDRVLGENWSPLHF. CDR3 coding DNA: TGCGCCAGCAGCCAAGACAGAGTGCTAGGGGAAAATTGGTCACCCCTCCACTTT.

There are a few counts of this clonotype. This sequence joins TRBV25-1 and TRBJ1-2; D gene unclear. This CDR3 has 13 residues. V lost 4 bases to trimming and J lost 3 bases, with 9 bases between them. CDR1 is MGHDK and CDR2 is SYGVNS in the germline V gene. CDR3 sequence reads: CASSVTEDYGYTF. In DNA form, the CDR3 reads TGTGCCAGCAGTGTTACAGAGGACTATGGCTACACCTTC.

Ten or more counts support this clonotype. The CDR3 reads CASSQAEGQEDYGYTF. CDR3 sequence (DNA): TGTGCCAGCAGCCAGGCGGAGGGACAGGAAGACTATGGCTACACCTTC. V is TRBV4-2 and J is TRBJ1-2, with 8 bases fitting TRBD1. The ends lost 3 bases at V and 3 bases at J; junction bases unmatched: 9. The CDR3 consists of 16 residues. Germline lookup yields CDR1 LGHNA and CDR2 YNFKEQ.

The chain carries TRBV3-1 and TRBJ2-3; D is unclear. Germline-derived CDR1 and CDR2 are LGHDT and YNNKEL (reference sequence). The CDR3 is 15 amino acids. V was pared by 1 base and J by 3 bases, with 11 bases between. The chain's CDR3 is CASSQGVLKTDTQYF. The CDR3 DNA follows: TGTGCCAGCAGCCAAGGGGTATTAAAGACAGATACGCAGTATTTT.

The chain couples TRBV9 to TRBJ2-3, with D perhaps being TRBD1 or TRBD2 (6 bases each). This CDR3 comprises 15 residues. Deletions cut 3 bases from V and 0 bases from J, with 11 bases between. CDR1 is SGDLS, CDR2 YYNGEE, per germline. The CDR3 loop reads CASSAGGPSTDTQYF. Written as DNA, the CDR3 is TGTGCCAGCAGCGCCGGGGGCCCCAGCACAGATACGCAGTATTTT.

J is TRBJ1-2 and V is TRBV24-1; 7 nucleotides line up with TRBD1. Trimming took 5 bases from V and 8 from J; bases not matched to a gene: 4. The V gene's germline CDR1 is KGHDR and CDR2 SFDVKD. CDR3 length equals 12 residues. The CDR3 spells CATSGGQEGYTF. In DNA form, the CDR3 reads TGTGCCACCAGTGGTGGACAGGAGGGCTACACCTTC.

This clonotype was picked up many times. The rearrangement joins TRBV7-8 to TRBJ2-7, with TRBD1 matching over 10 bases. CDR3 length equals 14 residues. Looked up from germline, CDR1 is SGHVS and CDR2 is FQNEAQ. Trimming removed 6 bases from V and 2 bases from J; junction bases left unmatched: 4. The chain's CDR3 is CASSSGTGAYEQYF. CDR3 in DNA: TGTGCCAGCAGTTCCGGGACAGGGGCCTACGAGCAGTACTTC. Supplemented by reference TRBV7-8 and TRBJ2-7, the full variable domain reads GAGVSQSPRYKVAKRGQDVALRCDPISGHVSLFWYQQALGQGPEFLTYFQNEAQLDKSGLPSDRFFAERPEGSVSTLKIQRTQQEDSAVYLCASSSGTGAYEQYFGPGTRLTVT.

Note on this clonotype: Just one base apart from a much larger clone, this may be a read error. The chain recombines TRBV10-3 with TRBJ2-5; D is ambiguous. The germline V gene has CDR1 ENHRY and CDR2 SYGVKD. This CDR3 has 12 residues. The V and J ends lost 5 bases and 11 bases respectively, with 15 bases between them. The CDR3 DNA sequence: TGTGCCATCAGTAAAGATTACAATGAGCAGTACTTC. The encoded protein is CAISKDYNEQYF.

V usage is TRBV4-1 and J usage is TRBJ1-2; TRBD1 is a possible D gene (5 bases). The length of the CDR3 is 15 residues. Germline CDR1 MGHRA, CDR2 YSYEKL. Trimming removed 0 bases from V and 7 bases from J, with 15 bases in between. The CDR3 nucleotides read TGCGCCAGCAGCCAAGAGAATTCAGGGTACGGTGGCTACACCTTC. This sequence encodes CASSQENSGYGGYTF.

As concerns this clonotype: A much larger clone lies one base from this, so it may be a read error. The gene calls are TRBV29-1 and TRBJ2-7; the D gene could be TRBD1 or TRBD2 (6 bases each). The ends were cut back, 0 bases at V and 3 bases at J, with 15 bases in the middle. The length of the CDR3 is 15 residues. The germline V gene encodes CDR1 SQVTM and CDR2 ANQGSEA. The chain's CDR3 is CSVEDPGGGRYEQYF. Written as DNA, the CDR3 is TGCAGCGTTGAAGACCCCGGTGGGGGGCGCTACGAGCAGTACTTC.

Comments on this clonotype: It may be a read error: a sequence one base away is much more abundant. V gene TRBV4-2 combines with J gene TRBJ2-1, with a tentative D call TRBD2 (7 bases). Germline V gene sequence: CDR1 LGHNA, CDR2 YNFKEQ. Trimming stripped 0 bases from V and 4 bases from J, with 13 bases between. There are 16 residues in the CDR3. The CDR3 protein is CASSQDRGGAYNEQFF. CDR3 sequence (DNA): TGTGCCAGCAGCCAAGACAGAGGGGGGGCTTACAATGAGCAGTTCTTC.

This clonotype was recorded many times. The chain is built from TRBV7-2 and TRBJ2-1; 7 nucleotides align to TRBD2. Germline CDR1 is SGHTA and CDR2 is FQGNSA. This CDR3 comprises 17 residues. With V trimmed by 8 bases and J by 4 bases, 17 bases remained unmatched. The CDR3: CASEGLGSAGLYNEQFF. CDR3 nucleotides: TGTGCCAGCGAGGGGTTGGGCTCAGCGGGGCTTTACAATGAGCAGTTCTTC.

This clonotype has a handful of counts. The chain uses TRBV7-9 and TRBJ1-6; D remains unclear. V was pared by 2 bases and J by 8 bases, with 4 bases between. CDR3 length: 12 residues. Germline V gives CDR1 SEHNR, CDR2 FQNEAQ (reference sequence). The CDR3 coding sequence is TGTGCCAGCAGCTTATGGGATTCACCCCTCCACTTT. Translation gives CASSLWDSPLHF.

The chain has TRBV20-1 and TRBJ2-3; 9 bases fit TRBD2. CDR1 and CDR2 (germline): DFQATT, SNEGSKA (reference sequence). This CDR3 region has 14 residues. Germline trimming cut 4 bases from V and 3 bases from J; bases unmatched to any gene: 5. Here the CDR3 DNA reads TGCAGTGCTACCGGAGCGGGGGGTACAGATACGCAGTATTTT. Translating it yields CSATGAGGTDTQYF.

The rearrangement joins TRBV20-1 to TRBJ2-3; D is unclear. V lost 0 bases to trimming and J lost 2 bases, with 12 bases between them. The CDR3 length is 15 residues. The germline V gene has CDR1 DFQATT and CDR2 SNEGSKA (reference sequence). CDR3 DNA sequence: TGCAGTGCTAGAGAGGCGGCGGCCGACACAGATACGCAGTATTTT. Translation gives CSAREAAADTDTQYF.

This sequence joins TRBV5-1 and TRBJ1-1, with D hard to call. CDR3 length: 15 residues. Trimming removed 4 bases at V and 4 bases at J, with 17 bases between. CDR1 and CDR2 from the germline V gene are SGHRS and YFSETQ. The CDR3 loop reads CASSPDGEGGTEAFF. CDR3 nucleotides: TGCGCCAGCAGCCCTGATGGGGAGGGAGGCACTGAAGCTTTCTTT.